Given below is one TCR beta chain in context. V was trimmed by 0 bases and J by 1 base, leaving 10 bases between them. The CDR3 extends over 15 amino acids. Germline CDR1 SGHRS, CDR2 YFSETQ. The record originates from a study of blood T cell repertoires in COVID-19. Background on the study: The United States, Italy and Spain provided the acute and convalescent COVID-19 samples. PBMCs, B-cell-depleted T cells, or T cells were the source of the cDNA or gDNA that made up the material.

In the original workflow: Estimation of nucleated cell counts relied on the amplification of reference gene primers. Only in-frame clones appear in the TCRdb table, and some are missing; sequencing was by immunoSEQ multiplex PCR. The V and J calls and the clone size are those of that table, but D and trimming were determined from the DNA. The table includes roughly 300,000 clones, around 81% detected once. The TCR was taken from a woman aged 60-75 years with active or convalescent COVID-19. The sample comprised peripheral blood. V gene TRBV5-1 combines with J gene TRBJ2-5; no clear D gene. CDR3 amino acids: CASSLALAVQETQYF. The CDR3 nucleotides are TGCGCCAGCAGCTTGGCCCTGGCAGTCCAAGAGACCCAGTACTTC.